These 25 T cell receptor beta chains originate from one sample sequenced in a study of blood T cell repertoires in COVID-19. Only in-frame clones appear in the TCRdb table, and some are missing; sequencing was by immunoSEQ multiplex PCR. The sample lists some 180,000 clones; roughly 76% were seen once. Specimen: peripheral blood. The receptors originated from a woman in her forties with COVID-19, enrolled during active disease.

The gene calls are TRBV30 and TRBJ1-3; 7 bases fit TRBD1. In germline, CDR1 is GTSNPN, CDR2 SVGIG (reference sequence). CDR3 length: 17 residues. V dropped 4 bases and J dropped 2; count of bases not matched to a gene: 14. The CDR3 region has the DNA TGTGCCTGGAATACAGACCGGACAGGTTTTACTGGAAACACCATATATTTT. This gives the protein CAWNTDRTGFTGNTIYF.

The chain carries TRBV7-2 and TRBJ2-2; weak D call: TRBD2 (5 bases). The CDR3 length is 15 residues. V dropped 1 base and J dropped 1 base, with 7 bases sitting between them. The germline V gene encodes CDR1 SGHTA and CDR2 FQGNSA. The CDR3 spells CASSLVGLNTGELFF. In nucleotides, the CDR3 is TGTGCCAGCAGCTTAGTCGGACTGAACACCGGGGAGCTGTTTTTT.

The chain recombines TRBV9 with TRBJ2-1; the D gene is possibly TRBD2 (5 bases). The V gene's germline CDR1 is SGDLS and CDR2 YYNGEE. V shed 0 bases and J shed 9 bases, with 10 bases lying between them. The CDR3 has 13 residues. CDR3 sequence: CASSVASSGEQFF. DNA for the CDR3: TGTGCCAGCAGCGTAGCTTCAAGCGGTGAGCAGTTCTTC.

The genes are TRBV2 and TRBJ2-1; TRBD2 agrees at 9 bases. This CDR3 is 15 amino acids long. CDR1 is SNHLY and CDR2 is FYNNEI in the germline V gene. V lost 4 bases and J lost 10; bases outside the gene matches: 11. CDR3: CASSGPAGGRGEQFF. As DNA, the CDR3 is TGTGCCAGCAGTGGACCGGCGGGGGGGCGGGGAGAGCAGTTCTTC. Filled out from reference TRBV2 and TRBJ2-1, the complete variable domain reads EPEVTQTPSHQVTQMGQEVILRCVPISNHLYFYWYRQILGQKVEFLVSFYNNEISEKSEIFDDQFSVERPDGSNFTLKIRSTKLEDSAMYFCASSGPAGGRGEQFFGPGTRLTVL.

J is TRBJ2-7 and V is TRBV7-3; D not certain. V was clipped by 4 bases and J by 0 bases, with 10 bases between them. CDR3 length equals 14 residues. CDR1 is SGHTA and CDR2 is FQGTGA in the germline V gene. The DNA of the CDR3 is TGTGCCAGCAGCTCCCGAGTCCTCTCCTACGAGCAGTACTTC. Translating it yields CASSSRVLSYEQYF. Together with reference TRBV7-3 and TRBJ2-7, the CDR3 gives the full variable domain: GAGVSQTPSNKVTEKGKYVELRCDPISGHTALYWYRQSLGQGPEFLIYFQGTGAADDSGLPNDRFFAVRPEGSVSTLKIQRTERGDSAVYLCASSSRVLSYEQYFGPGTRLTVT.

This rearrangement joins TRBV5-1 to TRBJ2-7; TRBD2 aligns across 11 bases. Germline CDR1 and CDR2: SGHRS and YFSETQ. This CDR3 contains 16 residues. V was clipped by 6 bases and J by 0 bases; unmatched bases: 8. This CDR3 is CASTPVAGGPSYEQYF. The CDR3 DNA is TGCGCCAGCACCCCGGTAGCGGGAGGGCCCTCCTACGAGCAGTACTTC.

The rearrangement joins TRBV11-2 to TRBJ2-1; 7 nucleotides align to TRBD2. Germline V gene sequence: CDR1 SGHAT, CDR2 FQNNGV. CDR3 length: 13 residues. The V segment lost 7 bases and the J segment 4 bases; nucleotides outside the gene matches: 4. CDR3 sequence: CASTNSGYNEQFF. DNA of the CDR3: TGTGCCAGCACCAATAGCGGGTACAATGAGCAGTTCTTC.

The chain employs TRBV9 and TRBJ2-7; D is uncertain. V was shortened by 0 bases and J by 2 bases, with 6 bases between the two germline ends. CDR1 SGDLS and CDR2 YYNGEE come from the germline V gene. This CDR3 is built from 13 residues. The CDR3 DNA reads TGTGCCAGCAGCGTAGGAGTCACCTACGAGCAGTACTTC. Translated: CASSVGVTYEQYF.

The chain employs TRBV13 and TRBJ2-3; D is uncertain. The CDR3 is 14 residues long. The germline V gene has CDR1 PRHDT and CDR2 FYEKMQ (reference sequence). Trimming pared 0 bases from V and 0 bases from J, leaving 4 bases between. CDR3 region: CASSLGSSTDTQYF. The DNA for the CDR3 is TGTGCCAGCAGCTTAGGGTCTAGCACAGATACGCAGTATTTT.

The chain is built from TRBV18 and TRBJ2-4; D call uncertain. The germline V gene has CDR1 KGHSH and CDR2 LQKENI. V was shortened by 0 bases and J by 1 base, with 10 bases between the two germline ends. The CDR3 totals 16 residues. CDR3 sequence (DNA): TGTGCCAGCTCACCACCGGTGGCGCGGGCCAAAAACATTCAGTACTTC. It encodes CASSPPVARAKNIQYF.

The V and J genes are TRBV10-3 and TRBJ2-1, with 10 bases matching TRBD1. This CDR3 is built from 14 residues. The V and J ends lost 11 bases and 2 bases, in that order; junction bases with no gene match: 6. Germline V lookup: CDR1 ENHRY, CDR2 SYGVKD. CDR3 sequence: CAVSGTGAYNEQFF. The CDR3, as DNA: TGTGCCGTCTCCGGGACAGGGGCCTACAATGAGCAGTTCTTC.

This chain connects TRBV5-5 to TRBJ1-2; possible D gene TRBD1, 5 bases. The CDR3 is 13 amino acids. Trimming removed 0 bases at V and 5 bases at J, with 8 bases between. Per germline, CDR1 SGHKS and CDR2 YYEKEE (reference sequence). This CDR3 reads CASSLAGGYGYTF. DNA for the CDR3: TGTGCCAGCAGCTTGGCCGGGGGTTATGGCTACACCTTC.

The count of this clone is one. V and J are TRBV7-8 and TRBJ1-1; 7 bases match TRBD1. The CDR3 loop spans 15 amino acids. Germline CDR1 SGHVS, CDR2 FQNEAQ. V lost 1 base to trimming and J lost 3 bases; unmatched junction nucleotides: 5. The DNA for the CDR3 is TGTGCCAGCAGCTTAGGGGACAGCACATACACTGAAGCTTTCTTT. It is translated as CASSLGDSTYTEAFF.

Here the CDR3 DNA reads TGTGCCAGCAGCTTAGGGCAGGGGGGAACCACTGAAGCTTTCTTT. This codes for CASSLGQGGTTEAFF. This chain connects TRBV7-6 to TRBJ1-1; TRBD1 aligns across 7 bases. The CDR3 sequence is 15 residues long. Per the germline V gene, CDR1 is SGHVS and CDR2 is FNYEAQ. The V and J ends lost 1 base and 4 bases, in that order; junction bases with no gene match: 6.

The chain combines TRBV19 with TRBJ2-1, with 9 bases fitting TRBD2. The CDR3 totals 15 residues. Per the germline V gene, CDR1 is LNHDA and CDR2 is SQIVND (reference sequence). The junction had 4 bases not matched to a gene; V was cut back by 3 bases and J by 4 bases. The CDR3, as DNA: TGTGCCAGTAGTATTCGGACTAGCGATTACAATGAGCAGTTCTTC. Translation: CASSIRTSDYNEQFF.

The chain carries TRBV15 and TRBJ2-2; tentatively, D is TRBD1 (5 bases). The V and J ends lost 8 bases and 1 base respectively, with 11 bases between them. The CDR3 loop spans 14 amino acids. The V gene's germline CDR1 is LNHNV and CDR2 YYDKDF (reference sequence). The CDR3 DNA sequence: TGTGCCACCTGCCGAACAGGGAACACCGGGGAGCTGTTTTTT. This encodes CATCRTGNTGELFF.

The chain carries TRBV11-2 and TRBJ2-7, with TRBD2 matching over 7 bases. The CDR3 is 16 residues long. Germline-derived CDR1 and CDR2 are SGHAT and FQNNGV. V dropped 5 bases and J dropped 0; count of bases not matched to a gene: 10. For the CDR3, the DNA is TGTGCCAGCAGCGATCCACTAGCGTATAGCTCCTACGAGCAGTACTTC. This codes for CASSDPLAYSSYEQYF.

The rearrangement uses TRBV7-9 and TRBJ2-2; D gene uncertain. There are 15 residues in the CDR3. CDR1 is SEHNR and CDR2 is FQNEAQ in the germline V gene (reference sequence). Trimming shortened V by 6 bases and J by 1 base, and 12 bases separated the two germline ends. CDR3 DNA sequence: TGTGCCAGCAGTAATAGACTCAAGAACACCGGGGAGCTGTTTTTT. Its translation is CASSNRLKNTGELFF.

The V gene is TRBV27, the J gene TRBJ2-3; 12 nucleotides align to TRBD1. CDR3 length equals 15 residues. V shed 5 bases, J shed 5 bases, and the junction held 5 bases outside the gene matches. Germline V gene lookup returns CDR1 MNHEY and CDR2 SMNVEV (reference sequence). The CDR3: CASSPGTGGLDTQYF. The CDR3 region has the DNA TGTGCCAGCAGTCCGGGGACAGGGGGCTTAGATACGCAGTATTTT.

The chain carries TRBV10-2 and TRBJ2-3, with D possibly being TRBD2 (6 bases). V gave up 7 bases and J gave up 0 bases, with 26 bases separating them. Germline V lookup: CDR1 WSHSY, CDR2 SAAADI. The CDR3 spans 19 residues. CDR3 sequence (DNA): TGCGCCAGCAAGAAACTAGCAACCCTACCATCTTCTAGCACAGATACGCAGTATTTT. As protein: CASKKLATLPSSSTDTQYF.

This clone was observed a handful of times. V is TRBV19 and J is TRBJ1-3; tentatively, D is TRBD1 (5 bases). The CDR3 runs to 15 residues. Looked up from germline, CDR1 is LNHDA and CDR2 is SQIVND (reference sequence). V gave up 0 bases and J gave up 11 bases, with 17 bases separating them. The CDR3 is CASSIDRGRSRAIYF. In DNA form, the CDR3 reads TGTGCCAGTAGTATAGATCGCGGACGCAGCAGGGCCATATATTTT.

There are a few counts of this clone. V gene TRBV3-1 (or the pseudogene TRBV3-2) combines with J gene TRBJ1-3; D is ambiguous. The CDR3 length is 15 residues. Germline V lookup: CDR1 LGHDT, CDR2 YNNKEL (reference sequence). V was shortened by 1 base and J by 5 bases, with 12 bases between the two germline ends. CDR3: CASSQVWAGRNTIYF. CDR3 bases: TGTGCCAGCAGCCAAGTTTGGGCAGGTAGAAACACCATATATTTT.

CDR3 nucleotides: TGTGCCAGCAGCTTACGGGGGAGCTCCTACAATGAGCAGTTCTTC. It encodes CASSLRGSSYNEQFF. V is TRBV11-2 and J is TRBJ2-1; a possible D gene is TRBD2 (6 bases). The ends were cut back, 2 bases at V and 0 bases at J, with 8 bases in the middle. The CDR3 is made up of 15 amino acids. Germline V CDR1 and CDR2: SGHAT, FQNNGV. Based on the CDR3 plus reference TRBV11-2 and TRBJ2-1, the full variable domain is EAGVAQSPRYKIIEKRQSVAFWCNPISGHATLYWYQQILGQGPKLLIQFQNNGVVDDSQLPKDRFSAERLKGVDSTLKIQPAKLEDSAVYLCASSLRGSSYNEQFFGPGTRLTVL.

The rearrangement uses TRBV3-1 (or the pseudogene TRBV3-2) and TRBJ2-2; 10 bases are shared with TRBD2. CDR1 and CDR2 from the germline V gene are LGHDT and YNNKEL (reference sequence). Trimming at V came to 8 bases and at J to 6 bases, leaving 3 bases not matched to a gene. This CDR3 has 13 amino acids. CDR3 in amino acids: CASELAGAGELFF. The CDR3 nucleotides read TGTGCCAGCGAGCTAGCGGGAGCCGGGGAGCTGTTTTTT.

This clone is a singleton in its sample. This chain connects TRBV9 to TRBJ2-3; TRBD2 is a possible D gene (6 bases). The CDR3 has 16 residues. V was trimmed by 3 bases and J by 6 bases, leaving 20 bases between them. Per the germline V gene, CDR1 is SGDLS and CDR2 is YYNGEE. In DNA form, the CDR3 reads TGTGCCAGCAGCGCCAAGGAGGGCAGGGTCCGGGATACGCAGTATTTT. Translation gives CASSAKEGRVRDTQYF.